A selection of T cell receptor beta chains follows, all from one sample in a study of technical replicates of blood from a few donors. Repertoires were generated with immunoSEQ multiplex PCR, while TCRdb's copy carries only in-frame clones and drops some. The sample lists some 78,000 clones, 85% to 95% occurring once. The specimen sequenced was T cells isolated from PBMCs. The receptor set was obtained from a human donor in good health. The CDR3 runs from the conserved cysteine through the conserved F or W. Fields, in order: J gene, clone size, D gene, V gene, CDR3 protein, CDR3 DNA. The D gene is left open where the match is weak. The listing skips clone size in some rows; elsewhere it reads once, few, many or a size class.

TRBJ2-7 NA NA TRBV7-8 CASSQSGGGIYEQYF TGTGCCAGCAGCCAAAGTGGGGGCGGTATTTACGAGCAGTACTTC
TRBJ2-1 NA NA TRBV7-7 CASSLGRGGSSYNEQFF TGTGCTAGCAGCTTAGGAAGGGGGGGGAGCTCCTACAATGAGCAGTTCTTC
TRBJ2-1 NA NA TRBV7-2 CASSSLFF TGTGCCAGCAGCTCGCTATTCTTC
TRBJ1-1 NA NA TRBV5-6 CASSLQGSEAFF TGTGCCAGCAGCTTGCAGGGATCTGAAGCTTTCTTT
TRBJ2-7 once NA TRBV10-2 CASSARGIHYEQYF TGCGCCAGCAGCGCCCGAGGGATACACTACGAGCAGTACTTC
TRBJ2-1 NA NA TRBV6-5 CASSSLAMQFF TGTGCCAGCAGTTCCCTAGCGATGCAGTTCTTC
TRBJ1-2 NA NA TRBV2 CASSPDINYGYTF TGTGCCAGCAGTCCTGACATTAACTATGGCTACACCTTC
TRBJ2-7 NA NA TRBV29-1 CSALKWGQGGSYEQYF TGCAGCGCCCTGAAGTGGGGGCAGGGAGGGTCCTACGAGCAGTACTTC
TRBJ1-3 NA NA TRBV5-6 CASAPTEGGNTIYF TGTGCCAGCGCTCCCACGGAGGGTGGAAACACCATATATTTT
TRBJ2-7 NA TRBD1 TRBV7-2 CASTPSQGAYEQYF TGTGCCAGCACCCCAAGTCAGGGGGCCTACGAGCAGTACTTC
TRBJ2-2 NA TRBD2 TRBV5-1 CASSLQLAATGELFF TGCGCCAGCAGCTTGCAACTAGCGGCTACCGGGGAGCTGTTTTTT
TRBJ2-2 NA NA TRBV5-6 CASSPEAGTGELFF TGTGCCAGCAGCCCGGAGGCCGGCACCGGGGAGCTGTTTTTT
TRBJ2-7 NA TRBD1 TRBV30 CAWMIATGNEQYF TGTGCCTGGATGATTGCGACAGGGAACGAGCAGTACTTC
TRBJ2-7 NA NA TRBV10-3 CAISSVSYEQYF TGTGCCATCAGTTCAGTCTCCTACGAGCAGTACTTC
TRBJ1-1 NA TRBD1 TRBV29-1 CSVSGQGYSEAFF TGCAGCGTTAGTGGACAGGGGTATTCTGAAGCTTTCTTT
TRBJ2-1 NA TRBD2 TRBV7-6 CASSLAGEREYLNEQFF TGTGCCAGCAGCTTAGCTGGCGAGCGGGAGTATTTGAATGAGCAGTTCTTC
TRBJ2-7 NA NA TRBV6-4 CASSESPGYEQYF TGTGCCAGCAGCGAATCTCCGGGTTACGAGCAGTACTTC
TRBJ1-2 NA NA TRBV18 CASSPTSDIGYTF TGTGCCAGCTCACCAACGTCGGACATCGGCTACACCTTC
TRBJ2-7 NA NA TRBV27 CASTSSSYEQYF TGTGCCAGCACTTCTAGCTCCTACGAGCAGTACTTC
TRBJ1-2 NA TRBD1 TRBV7-9 CASSLSDREDGYTF TGTGCCAGCAGCTTATCAGACAGGGAAGATGGCTACACCTTC
TRBJ1-4 NA TRBD1 TRBV6-1 CASSPGGLSGKLFF TGTGCCAGCAGTCCAGGGGGCTTGTCAGGAAAACTGTTTTTT
TRBJ2-2 once TRBD2 TRBV7-6 CASSIGLAGSFTGELFF TGTGCCAGCAGCATAGGACTAGCGGGAAGTTTCACCGGGGAGCTGTTTTTT
TRBJ1-1 NA NA TRBV6-5 CASRPGLANTEAFF TGTGCCAGCAGACCGGGATTGGCGAACACTGAAGCTTTCTTT
TRBJ1-1 NA NA TRBV5-4 CASSSLDSGDTEAFF TGTGCCAGCAGCTCCCTGGACTCGGGCGACACTGAAGCTTTCTTT
TRBJ2-7 NA NA TRBV6-6 CAGGHSSYEQYF TGTGCCGGCGGACACTCCTCCTACGAGCAGTACTTC
TRBJ1-3 NA NA TRBV18 CASSPASGNTIYF TGTGCCAGCTCACCGGCCTCTGGAAACACCATATATTTT